This passage covers 8 T cell receptor beta chains from one sample sequenced in a study of graft-versus-host responses after intestinal transplantation (dated by TCRdb to the early 2020s). In light of the paper, this sample's time point label describes: cells obtained before transplantation from donor or recipient. Receptor amplification or capture employed the immunoSEQ multiplex PCR assay. In its TCRdb copy, this immuneACCESS table keeps in-frame sequences only and misses some clones. Where compared with another copy, unresolved V genes explain less than half of these, and the others have no known cause. The sample table contains around 100,000 clones; only one count was recorded for 87% of them. Together, the top ten hold around 0.98% of the sample. The antigens for these receptors are not known. The source material was unstimulated CD4+ T cells sorted from spleen or lymph node cells, sampled before transplant. The receptor source for this set is a human donor who was the organ donor for an intestinal transplant.

The chain links TRBV4-2 to TRBJ1-5, with a tentative D call TRBD1 (5 bases). Germline CDR1 LGHNA, CDR2 YNFKEQ. This CDR3 comprises 15 residues. The V end was cut by 4 bases, the J end by 4 bases, with 14 bases between. This chain's CDR3 is CASSRIAAGNQPQHF. The CDR3 DNA reads TGTGCCAGCAGCCGAATAGCGGCAGGGAATCAGCCCCAGCATTTT.

The chain uses TRBV7-9 and TRBJ1-1; no clear D gene. From germline, CDR1 is SEHNR and CDR2 FQNEAQ (reference sequence). V was clipped by 4 bases and J by 1 base, with 7 bases between them. The CDR3 runs 13 residues. CDR3 amino acids: CASSSTGNTEAFF. CDR3 nucleotide sequence: TGTGCCAGCAGCTCTACGGGGAACACTGAAGCTTTCTTT. Full variable domain (remainder filled in from reference TRBV7-9 and TRBJ1-1): DTGVSQNPRHKITKRGQNVTFRCDPISEHNRLYWYRQTLGQGPEFLTYFQNEAQLEKSRLLSDRFSAERPKGSFSTLEIQRTEQGDSAMYLCASSSTGNTEAFFGQGTRLTVV.

The V call is TRBV7-6, the J call TRBJ2-2; a possible D gene is TRBD1 (6 bases). V dropped 1 base and J dropped 4 bases, with 16 bases sitting between them. CDR1 and CDR2 (germline): SGHVS, FNYEAQ. CDR3 size: 17 residues. The CDR3 here is CASSLVSDRSGTGELFF. CDR3 bases: TGTGCCAGCAGCTTAGTCTCCGACAGGTCGGGCACCGGGGAGCTGTTTTTT.

The V and J genes are TRBV29-1 and TRBJ1-4; tentative D call: TRBD1 (5 bases). V lost 6 bases to trimming and J lost 0 bases, with 11 bases between them. The CDR3 loop spans 14 amino acids. In germline, CDR1 is SQVTM, CDR2 ANQGSEA. The DNA for the CDR3 is TGCAGCGTAACAGACAGCACAACTAATGAAAAACTGTTTTTT. Its translation is CSVTDSTTNEKLFF.

J is TRBJ1-1 and V is TRBV19; D might be TRBD1 (6 bases). The CDR3 has 12 amino acids. Trimming took 8 bases from V and 8 from J, leaving 15 bases between them. CDR1 LNHDA and CDR2 SQIVND come from the germline V gene (reference sequence). For the CDR3, the DNA is TGTGCCAGTCACAGGGATTCGGGAGAAGCTTTCTTT. Amino acid sequence: CASHRDSGEAFF.

This chain joins TRBV19 and TRBJ2-7; 9 positions match TRBD2. The junction had 6 bases not matched to a gene; V was cut back by 5 bases and J by 1 base. From germline, CDR1 is LNHDA and CDR2 SQIVND (reference sequence). This CDR3 is 15 amino acids long. DNA of the CDR3: TGTGCCAGTAGTGTCGTAGCGGGGGTTTCCTACGAGCAGTACTTC. Amino acids: CASSVVAGVSYEQYF.

The rearrangement uses TRBV25-1 and TRBJ2-1; 11 nucleotides line up with TRBD2. V lost 1 base and J lost 9; bases outside the gene matches: 11. Germline V gives CDR1 MGHDK, CDR2 SYGVNS. The CDR3 runs to 17 residues. CDR3 sequence reads: CASSEFRGTSGGGEQFF. CDR3 in DNA: TGTGCCAGCAGTGAATTCCGTGGTACTAGCGGGGGAGGTGAGCAGTTCTTC.

The CDR3 DNA is TGTGCCAGCAGCGTAGGGACTAGCACAGATACGCAGTATTTT. It is translated as CASSVGTSTDTQYF. The chain carries TRBV9 and TRBJ2-3; weak D call: TRBD2 (5 bases). Germline V gives CDR1 SGDLS, CDR2 YYNGEE. The CDR3 contains 14 residues. Trimming shortened V by 0 bases and J by 0 bases, and 5 bases separated the two germline ends.